These 4 T cell receptor beta chains originate from one sample sequenced in a study of CD8 T cells in Susac syndrome. Reverse transcription of about 0.45 to 1 ug RNA used random hexamers. From the immunoSEQ multiplex PCR reads, TCRdb called clonotypes with MiXCR, one entry per CDR3 protein. The sample holds tens of thousands of distinct CDR3 sequences, over 95% seen once. The specimen sequenced was CD4+ T cells from PBMCs. The receptors originated from a human donor with multiple sclerosis.

This chain joins TRBV20-1 and TRBJ1-1, with 7 bases matching TRBD1. The length of the CDR3 is 12 residues. Germline V gene sequence: CDR1 DFQATT, CDR2 SNEGSKA (reference sequence). V gave up 8 bases and J gave up 4 bases; unmatched junction bases: 7. CDR3 in amino acids: CSQNRGSTEAFF. CDR3 sequence (DNA): TGCAGTCAAAACAGGGGATCCACTGAAGCTTTCTTT.

The V and J genes are TRBV29-1 and TRBJ2-7, with 7 bases matching TRBD1. The CDR3 consists of 14 residues. The ends lost 6 bases at V and 2 bases at J; junction bases unmatched: 10. Germline CDR1 and CDR2: SQVTM and ANQGSEA. The CDR3 sequence: CSVKFGTAAYEQYF. The CDR3 DNA follows: TGCAGCGTAAAGTTTGGGACAGCTGCCTACGAGCAGTACTTC.

The gene calls are TRBV6-2 or TRBV6-3 and TRBJ1-5; the D gene is possibly TRBD1 (6 bases). Germline values: CDR1 MNHEY, CDR2 SVGEGT. The CDR3 runs to 14 residues. Trimming stripped 0 bases from V and 8 bases from J, with 11 bases between. The CDR3 DNA is TGTGCCAGCAGTTACTCTTTGGGGGCAGAGCCCCAGCATTTT. Protein product: CASSYSLGAEPQHF.

This chain uses TRBV7-2 with TRBJ2-7; 12 bases map to TRBD2. With 1 base clipped from V and 0 bases from J, the junction kept 1 base outside the gene matches. Germline V lookup: CDR1 SGHTA, CDR2 FQGNSA. The CDR3 has 16 residues. The CDR3 bases are TGTGCCAGCAGCTTAGGGACTAGCGGGGCCTCCTACGAGCAGTACTTC. Protein: CASSLGTSGASYEQYF.